Included here is one T cell receptor beta chain sequence, with context. Its antigen is still unknown. Germline assignment: CDR1 LNHDA and CDR2 SQIVND (reference sequence). V was trimmed by 5 bases and J by 1 base, leaving 8 bases between them. This CDR3 region has 13 residues. This record comes from a study of cytomegalovirus exposure and HLA in healthy donors. Study-wide background: Ancestry clustering placed around four fifths of 350 to 500 genotyped donors in the Caucasian-associated cluster. Study-wide findings and caveats: Later genetic work tied a missense DCLRE1C variant to beta-chain V and J trimming. Roughly uniform depth of sequencing across donors was assumed in presence/absence analyses.

The PCR contained 60 Vbeta and 13 Jbeta primers. The table came from immunoSEQ multiplex PCR; TCRdb's copy has only in-frame clones and leaves some out. The data show under 250,000 clones, approximately 80% seen once. The sequence came from a woman aged 25 to 39 in good health and CMV-seronegative. This rearrangement joins TRBV19 to TRBJ1-1, with no clear D. What was sequenced was PBMCs. The CDR3 region is CASSLSGNTEAFF. The CDR3, as DNA: TGTGCCAGTAGTCTTTCCGGGAACACTGAAGCTTTCTTT.